The entry below gives a single T cell receptor (beta chain) sequence along with its context. The method was immunoSEQ multiplex PCR; TCRdb's version includes in-frame clones alone and lacks a portion of them. The sample gives around 2.5 million clones, 93% of which show up once; 0.36% is in the top ten. The data originate from a study of shared clonotypes between healthy human individuals. The healthy adult donors were HIV-negative and reported no recent acute infections or vaccinations. Donors were Caucasian adults residing in Nashville, Tennessee, USA. CD45RA+ naive and CD45RA-negative memory subsets were separated from CD4+ cells. This CDR3 contains 15 residues. V lost 6 bases to trimming and J lost 3 bases, with 18 bases between them.

The clonotype was recovered from a man aged 18-30 years in good health. Some clones in this sample may be carry-over from other donors' samples. The chain carries TRBV6-7 and TRBJ2-7, with a tentative D call TRBD2 (6 bases). TRBV6-7 is an ORF for which the function is uncertain. The material sequenced was naive CD4+ T cells from PBMCs. Stated subset: CD45RA+ positively selected. In DNA, the CDR3 is TGTGCCAGCAGACCACACTGGGGGAGGAACTACGAGCAGTACTTC. This codes for CASRPHWGRNYEQYF.